Presented here are 23 T cell receptor beta chains from one specimen sequenced in a study of human T cells and chemical hapten exposure. TCRdb re-derived calls from the RACE reads in MiXCR, one entry per CDR3 protein. The repertoire includes some 77,000 distinct CDR3 sequences, around 9.4% of them detected once, and 1.5% to 2% sits in the top ten. Time point denoted: healthy volunteer bleed at 6 weeks. Before extraction, the whole blood was not fractionated, and total RNA was taken from it. Material: whole blood. The receptors derive from a female donor in good health. Some clones in this sample may be carry-over from other donors' samples.

This clonotype was counted a few times. The chain joins TRBV2 to TRBJ1-1; no definite D call. Trimming removed 6 bases at V and 1 base at J, with 21 bases between. The CDR3 spans 17 residues. The V gene's germline CDR1 is SNHLY and CDR2 FYNNEI. The CDR3 DNA follows: TGTGCCAGCAGCTCCATTGGGGTGAGATGGGGGAACACTGAAGCTTTCTTT. It yields the protein CASSSIGVRWGNTEAFF.

This clonotype was seen many times. The chain recombines TRBV20-1 with TRBJ2-5, with TRBD2 matching over 7 bases. Trimming removed 5 bases from V and 5 bases from J; junction bases left unmatched: 8. This CDR3 comprises 13 residues. CDR1 is DFQATT and CDR2 is SNEGSKA in the germline V gene (reference sequence). CDR3 region: CSAVTSALETQYF. The CDR3 DNA is TGCAGTGCTGTAACTAGCGCGCTGGAGACCCAGTACTTC.

There are a few counts of this clonotype. The genes are TRBV6-2 or TRBV6-3 and TRBJ2-1; no firm D call. The CDR3 spans 15 residues. The germline V gene encodes CDR1 MNHEY and CDR2 SVGEGT. Trimming pared 4 bases from V and 7 bases from J, leaving 17 bases between. The DNA for the CDR3 is TGTGCCAGCAGTTTCTTAGCTATCCCTGGGAATGAGCAGTTCTTC. This translates into CASSFLAIPGNEQFF.

CDR3 in amino acids: CASSQGSPASGANVLTF. CDR3 DNA: TGTGCCAGCAGCCAAGGGTCTCCGGCATCTGGGGCCAACGTCCTGACTTTC. The J gene is TRBJ2-6, the V gene TRBV4-2; D unclear. There are 17 residues in the CDR3. Germline CDR1 and CDR2: LGHNA and YNFKEQ. Trimming took 1 base from V and 1 from J, leaving 11 bases between them.

This clonotype was detected a few times. The gene calls are TRBV20-1 and TRBJ1-6, with 7 bases matching TRBD1. J lost 7 bases, V lost 1 base, and 7 bases had no gene match. The CDR3 sequence is 15 residues long. The V gene's germline CDR1 is DFQATT and CDR2 SNEGSKA (reference sequence). The CDR3: CSARVFQGGNSPLHF. In DNA form, the CDR3 reads TGCAGTGCTAGAGTATTTCAGGGGGGAAATTCACCCCTCCACTTT.

This clonotype occurred many times. This chain joins TRBV30 and TRBJ1-1; tentative D call: TRBD1 (5 bases). Between the trimmed V and J ends, which lost 2 bases and 2 bases, there was a span of 9 bases. Germline V gives CDR1 GTSNPN, CDR2 SVGIG (reference sequence). The length of the CDR3 is 13 residues. The CDR3 DNA reads TGTGCCTGGAGTTCAGACAGCAACACTGAAGCTTTCTTT. Protein product: CAWSSDSNTEAFF.

The table lists this clonotype with a few counts. The J gene is TRBJ1-1, the V gene TRBV11-1, with TRBD1 matching 9 bases. The CDR3 spans 15 residues. CDR1 and CDR2 from the germline V gene are SGHAT and FQDESV (reference sequence). Trimming at V came to 4 bases and at J to 0 bases, leaving 3 bases not matched to a gene. The CDR3 DNA follows: TGTGCCAGCAGCTACACAGGGGGCTTGAACACTGAAGCTTTCTTT. It specifies CASSYTGGLNTEAFF.

This clonotype was counted at least ten times. The chain links TRBV7-9 to TRBJ1-6; 11 positions match TRBD1. This CDR3 is built from 18 residues. The germline CDR1 and CDR2 sequences are SEHNR and FQNEAQ (reference sequence). Germline trimming cut 4 bases from V and 3 bases from J; bases unmatched to any gene: 8. The CDR3 nucleotides read TGTGCCAGCAGCTCGAGCAGGACAGGGGGCCTCTATAATTCACCCCTCCACTTT. As protein: CASSSSRTGGLYNSPLHF. The entire variable domain, with the rest obtained from reference TRBV7-9 and TRBJ1-6, is as follows: DTGVSQNPRHKITKRGQNVTFRCDPISEHNRLYWYRQTLGQGPEFLTYFQNEAQLEKSRLLSDRFSAERPKGSFSTLEIQRTEQGDSAMYLCASSSSRTGGLYNSPLHFGNGTRLTVT.

This clonotype has at least ten counts. The chain couples TRBV14 to TRBJ2-7; 7 bases line up with TRBD2. V trimming: 5 bases; J trimming: 2 bases; junction bases outside the gene matches: 15. The germline V gene has CDR1 SGHDN and CDR2 FVKESK. The CDR3 is 17 amino acids. CDR3 DNA sequence: TGTGCCAGCAGCTTCACCGGGGGGTGGTCCCTAACCTACGAGCAGTACTTC. Translated: CASSFTGGWSLTYEQYF.

In its sample, this clonotype was seen many times. In DNA form, the CDR3 reads TGTGCCATCAGATCCGGGACTAGCGGGGGGACAGATACGCAGTATTTT. Its protein is CAIRSGTSGGTDTQYF. The chain carries TRBV10-3 and TRBJ2-3; 15 bases line up with TRBD2. This CDR3 has 16 amino acids. Trimming cost V 6 bases and J 3 bases; bases outside gene matches: 4. Germline assignment: CDR1 ENHRY and CDR2 SYGVKD.

There are a few counts of this clonotype. The rearrangement links TRBV27 to TRBJ2-3, with 12 positions matching TRBD2. Germline V gene lookup returns CDR1 MNHEY and CDR2 SMNVEV (reference sequence). The J segment lost 2 bases and the V segment lost 4 bases, leaving 4 bases of the junction unmatched. The CDR3 runs 16 residues. The CDR3 bases are TGTGCCAGCAGTTCCCGGACTAGCGGGGACACAGATACGCAGTATTTT. Translation gives CASSSRTSGDTDTQYF.

The chain carries TRBV7-8 and TRBJ2-7, with D possibly matching TRBD1 (6 bases). The CDR3 totals 12 residues. V lost 6 bases and J 6 bases, leaving 12 bases between the germline ends. The germline CDR1 and CDR2 sequences are SGHVS and FQNEAQ. CDR3 nucleotide sequence: TGTGCCAGCAGTCAAAGGGGGTCCGAGCAGTACTTC. This gives the protein CASSQRGSEQYF. The whole variable domain, filled in from reference TRBV7-8 and TRBJ2-7, reads GAGVSQSPRYKVAKRGQDVALRCDPISGHVSLFWYQQALGQGPEFLTYFQNEAQLDKSGLPSDRFFAERPEGSVSTLKIQRTQQEDSAVYLCASSQRGSEQYFGPGTRLTVT.

This clonotype was seen ten or more times. The chain recombines TRBV6-1 with TRBJ2-7; perhaps D is TRBD1 or TRBD2 (5 bases each). With 5 bases removed from V and 4 bases from J, the gap between germline ends came to 18 bases. CDR1 is MNHNS and CDR2 is SASEGT in the germline V gene. This CDR3 spans 15 amino acids. CDR3 sequence: CASSSGPLISYEQYF. CDR3 nucleotides: TGTGCCAGCAGTTCGGGACCGTTGATATCGTACGAGCAGTACTTC.

The table lists this clonotype with many counts. The V gene is TRBV12-3 or TRBV12-4, the J gene TRBJ1-5; D gene unclear. This CDR3 region has 15 residues. Trimming stripped 1 base from V and 0 bases from J, with 7 bases between. The CDR3 is CASSLGQHSNQPQHF. The CDR3 nucleotides read TGTGCCAGCAGTTTAGGGCAGCATAGCAATCAGCCCCAGCATTTT.

This clonotype was seen many times. The chain joins TRBV28 to TRBJ1-1; D may be TRBD1 (6 bases). Trimming pared 7 bases from V and 0 bases from J, leaving 9 bases between. Per the germline V gene, CDR1 is MDHEN and CDR2 is SYDVKM. The CDR3 length is 13 residues. The CDR3 spells CASIDRMNTEAFF. CDR3 sequence (DNA): TGTGCCAGCATCGACAGGATGAACACTGAAGCTTTCTTT. The full variable domain, its missing parts supplied by reference TRBV28 and TRBJ1-1, is DVKVTQSSRYLVKRTGEKVFLECVQDMDHENMFWYRQDPGLGLRLIYFSYDVKMKEKGDIPEGYSVSREKKERFSLILESASTNQTSMYLCASIDRMNTEAFFGQGTRLTVV.

About this clonotype itself: A much larger clone sits a single nucleotide away, making a read error possible. The gene calls are TRBV6-2 or TRBV6-3 and TRBJ2-7; 10 bases align to TRBD2. The CDR3 length is 18 residues. Germline V gene data show CDR1 as MNHEY and CDR2 as SVGEGT. CDR3 region: CASGYPSLAGGSGYEQYF. CDR3 nucleotides: TGTGCCAGCGGTTACCCTTCCTTAGCGGGGGGATCCGGATACGAGCAGTACTTC.

There are many counts of this clonotype. The chain uses TRBV20-1 and TRBJ2-3; a possible D gene is TRBD2 (5 bases). Germline loops: CDR1 DFQATT, CDR2 SNEGSKA (reference sequence). Trimming took off 6 bases at V and 4 bases at J, with 26 bases between the two ends. This CDR3 has 17 amino acids. CDR3 amino acids: CSAVNRTGPRWADTQYF. The CDR3 DNA reads TGCAGTGCCGTGAACCGGACTGGACCTCGTTGGGCAGATACGCAGTATTTT.

This clonotype was detected many times. The genes are TRBV19 and TRBJ1-6, with 8 bases aligning to TRBD1. The V and J ends lost 6 bases and 9 bases, in that order; junction bases with no gene match: 10. Germline V gives CDR1 LNHDA, CDR2 SQIVND (reference sequence). This CDR3 region has 15 residues. The CDR3: CASSKIPGQASPLHF. DNA for the CDR3: TGTGCCAGTAGCAAAATACCGGGACAGGCTTCACCCCTCCACTTT.

This clonotype came up many times. V gene TRBV18 combines with J gene TRBJ2-7, with a weak D call TRBD2 (7 bases). CDR1 is KGHSH, CDR2 LQKENI, per germline. CDR3 length equals 14 residues. The germline V and J ends were trimmed by 5 bases and 3 bases, with 14 bases remaining between them. The CDR3 coding sequence is TGTGCCAGCTCAGAGGGCGGGGGCTTCTACGAGCAGTACTTC. This gives the protein CASSEGGGFYEQYF.

In this sample, this clonotype turned up a few times. This chain uses TRBV21-1 with TRBJ1-1. TRBV21-1 is a pseudogene. This CDR3 region has 17 residues. CDR3 nucleotide sequence: TGTGCCAGCACCATCGACGTTGGGGTTTCACCGAACACTGAAGCTTTCTTT. As protein: CASTIDVGVSPNTEAFF.

This clonotype came up many times. The gene calls are TRBV11-3 and TRBJ2-3; a possible D gene is TRBD1 (5 bases). CDR1 and CDR2 (germline): SGHNT, YENEEA. Trimming pared 5 bases from V and 1 base from J, leaving 16 bases between. This CDR3 region has 16 residues. CDR3 sequence (DNA): TGTGCCAGCAGCCGCGCGGTGGGGCCAGGCACAGATACGCAGTATTTT. It encodes CASSRAVGPGTDTQYF.

V is TRBV28 and J is TRBJ2-7; D is undetermined. Germline CDR1 and CDR2: MDHEN and SYDVKM. Trimming pared 10 bases from V and 3 bases from J, leaving 22 bases between. The CDR3 contains 15 residues. CDR3: CATFSPTLVGYEQYF. The CDR3 region has the DNA TGTGCCACCTTCTCTCCGACCCTAGTAGGCTACGAGCAGTACTTC. Complete variable domain (other parts from reference TRBV28 and TRBJ2-7): DVKVTQSSRYLVKRTGEKVFLECVQDMDHENMFWYRQDPGLGLRLIYFSYDVKMKEKGDIPEGYSVSREKKERFSLILESASTNQTSMYLCATFSPTLVGYEQYFGPGTRLTVT.

For this clonotype: Relative to the germline gene, one junction end is altered; a read error may explain this. This chain links TRBV6-5 with TRBJ1-2, with a weak D call TRBD1 (6 bases). The CDR3 extends over 12 amino acids. From germline, CDR1 is MNHEY and CDR2 SVGAGI. CDR3 loop: CASSCSTGMMSF. CDR3 nucleotides: TGTGCCAGCAGTTGCAGCACAGGGATGATGAGCTTC.